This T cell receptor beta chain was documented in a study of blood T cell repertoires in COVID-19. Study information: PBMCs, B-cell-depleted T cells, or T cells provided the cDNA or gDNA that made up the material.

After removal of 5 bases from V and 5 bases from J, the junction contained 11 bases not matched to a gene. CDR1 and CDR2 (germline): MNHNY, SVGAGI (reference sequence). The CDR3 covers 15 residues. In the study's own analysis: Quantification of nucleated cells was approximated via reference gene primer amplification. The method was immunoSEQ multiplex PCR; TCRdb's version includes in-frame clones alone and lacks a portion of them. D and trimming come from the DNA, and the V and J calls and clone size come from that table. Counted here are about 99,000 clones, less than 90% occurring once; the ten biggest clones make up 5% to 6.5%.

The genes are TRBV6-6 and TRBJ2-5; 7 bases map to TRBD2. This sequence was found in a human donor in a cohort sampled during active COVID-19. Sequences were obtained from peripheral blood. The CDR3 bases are TGTGCCAGCAGTGGCGTTAGGGGAGGGGTTGAGACCCAGTACTTC. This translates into CASSGVRGGVETQYF.